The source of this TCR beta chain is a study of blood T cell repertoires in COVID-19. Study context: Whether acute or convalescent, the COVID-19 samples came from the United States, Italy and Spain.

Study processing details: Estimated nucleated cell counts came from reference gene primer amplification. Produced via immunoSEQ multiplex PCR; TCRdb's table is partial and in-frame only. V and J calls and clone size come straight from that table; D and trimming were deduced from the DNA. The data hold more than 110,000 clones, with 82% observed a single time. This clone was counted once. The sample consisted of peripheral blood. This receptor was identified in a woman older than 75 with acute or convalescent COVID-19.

The CDR3 DNA is TGTGCCAGCAGCCAAGATTATTCCGCAACTAATGAAAAACTGTTTTTT. This codes for CASSQDYSATNEKLFF. The V gene is TRBV14, the J gene TRBJ1-4, with D unresolved. Germline assignment: CDR1 SGHDN and CDR2 FVKESK. The V end was cut by 0 bases, the J end by 0 bases, with 8 bases between. CDR3 length: 16 amino acids.